Below, 14 T cell receptor beta chains from the same sample are listed, as sequenced in a study of T-cell reconstitution after alpha-beta-depleted transplantation in children (dated by TCRdb to 2016 to 2017). The sample's treatment or condition, from its label and the paper: allogeneic hematopoietic cell transplantation with graft depleted of TCRalphabeta T cells and CD19 B cells. Library creation used PCR. Sequencing took place on an Illumina HiSeq 2500. Molecular barcoding was employed in the preparation of TCR libraries, with unique molecular identifiers being used to normalize TCRbeta repertoire quantification. TCRdb reanalyzed the raw reads on its own, using fastp at Q25 for trimming and MiXCR for clone calling, and kept in-frame beta chains. Rows merge per CDR3 protein into single entries with the most common DNA and genes. The table for this sample lists around 450,000 distinct CDR3 sequences; roughly 15% of them were counted only once. In total, the top ten clones hold under 30% of the sample.

Sequencing used PBMCs, mostly from graft donor cells, obtained 360 days after TCRalphabeta/CD19-depleted stem cell transplant. These receptors were taken from a boy younger than two who had a stem cell transplant for Wiskott-Aldrich syndrome, so the T cells may come from the graft donor.

This clonotype showed up many times. The chain employs TRBV5-1 and TRBJ2-7; TRBD1 agrees at 7 bases. V shed 1 base, J shed 0 bases, and the junction held 10 bases outside the gene matches. The germline V gene encodes CDR1 SGHRS and CDR2 YFSETQ. This CDR3 spans 17 amino acids. Here the CDR3 reads CASSLKGSQGDSYEQYF. The CDR3 DNA sequence: TGCGCCAGCAGCTTGAAGGGGTCTCAGGGGGACTCCTACGAGCAGTACTTC.

This clonotype was counted between two and nine times. The chain recombines TRBV7-9 with TRBJ2-3; D unclear. The CDR3 has 13 amino acids. Germline assignment: CDR1 SEHNR and CDR2 FQNEAQ (reference sequence). Trimming left V 5 bases short and J 2 bases short, with 8 bases between. This chain's CDR3 is CASSPLDTDTQYF. Written as DNA, the CDR3 is TGTGCCAGCAGCCCTTTAGACACAGATACGCAGTATTTT.

This clonotype has at least ten counts. The CDR3: CASSGGRATYNEQFF. DNA of the CDR3: TGTGCCAGCAGTGGCGGCAGGGCAACCTACAATGAGCAGTTCTTC. This chain links TRBV2 with TRBJ2-1, with D possibly TRBD1 on 5 matching bases. The V end lost 4 bases, the J end lost 2 bases, and 12 bases lay between the germline ends. This CDR3 region has 15 residues. The germline CDR1 and CDR2 sequences are SNHLY and FYNNEI.

This clonotype has more than one count but fewer than ten. This chain joins TRBV29-1 and TRBJ2-1; D possibly corresponds to TRBD2 (7 bases). CDR3 length: 16 amino acids. Trimming pared 5 bases from V and 6 bases from J, leaving 23 bases between. Germline CDR1 reads SQVTM; CDR2 reads ANQGSEA. The CDR3 is CSVSRAGAKRGNEQFF. The CDR3 DNA follows: TGCAGCGTTTCAAGGGCGGGGGCAAAGAGAGGCAATGAGCAGTTCTTC.

This chain uses TRBV20-1 with TRBJ2-5; no reliable D call. Germline V gives CDR1 DFQATT, CDR2 SNEGSKA (reference sequence). This CDR3 has 13 amino acids. V lost 2 bases, J lost 0 bases, and 7 bases lay in between. Here the CDR3 DNA reads TGCAGTGCTAGATCGACATACCAAGAGACCCAGTACTTC. Translating it yields CSARSTYQETQYF.

The V gene is TRBV3-1, the J gene TRBJ2-5; TRBD1 matches 11 bases. Trimming removed 4 bases from V and 5 bases from J; junction bases left unmatched: 6. The CDR3 extends over 15 amino acids. Germline-derived CDR1 and CDR2 are LGHDT and YNNKEL (reference sequence). CDR3 DNA sequence: TGTGCCAGCAGCCTTCGGACAGGGGGCGTTGAGACCCAGTACTTC. As protein: CASSLRTGGVETQYF.

In its sample, this clonotype was seen a few times. The V gene is TRBV5-4, the J gene TRBJ2-7, with D possibly matching TRBD2 (5 bases). V lost 0 bases and J 5 bases, leaving 15 bases between the germline ends. This CDR3 region has 15 residues. From germline, CDR1 is SGHNT and CDR2 YYREEE (reference sequence). CDR3 sequence (DNA): TGTGCCAGCAGCTTGGGGTTGGGAGAGCTCCACGAGCAGTACTTC. Translation: CASSLGLGELHEQYF. The entire variable domain, with the rest obtained from reference TRBV5-4 and TRBJ2-7, is as follows: ETGVTQSPTHLIKTRGQQVTLRCSSQSGHNTVSWYQQALGQGPQFIFQYYREEENGRGNFPPRFSGLQFPNYSSELNVNALELDDSALYLCASSLGLGELHEQYFGPGTRLTVT.

The chain combines TRBV6-5 with TRBJ1-4; 8 bases are shared with TRBD1. Germline assignment: CDR1 MNHEY and CDR2 SVGAGI. V shed 5 bases, J shed 6 bases, and the junction held 5 bases outside the gene matches. The CDR3 sequence is 14 residues long. CDR3 in DNA: TGTGCCAGCAGTCAGGGGACAGGCTATGAAAAACTGTTTTTT. This gives the protein CASSQGTGYEKLFF.

The chain employs TRBV20-1 and TRBJ1-1; tentatively, D is TRBD1 (5 bases). V was pared by 0 bases and J by 1 base, with 15 bases between. The CDR3 totals 16 residues. Germline CDR1 and CDR2: DFQATT and SNEGSKA (reference sequence). The CDR3 nucleotides are TGCAGTGCTAGAGAAATCGGGGGGAACTGGAACACTGAAGCTTTCTTT. Translated: CSAREIGGNWNTEAFF.

This clonotype showed up many times. V is TRBV7-9 and J is TRBJ2-7; no clear D. Germline V gives CDR1 SEHNR, CDR2 FQNEAQ (reference sequence). CDR3 length: 13 amino acids. Trimming stripped 7 bases from V and 2 bases from J, with 12 bases between. This chain's CDR3 is CASTPGVAYEQYF. The CDR3 DNA follows: TGTGCCAGCACCCCGGGTGTTGCCTACGAGCAGTACTTC.

Only a few counts were recorded for this clonotype. The V and J genes are TRBV27 and TRBJ2-5; 7 bases match TRBD2. With V trimmed by 3 bases and J by 10 bases, 20 bases remained unmatched. CDR1 is MNHEY, CDR2 SMNVEV, per germline (reference sequence). CDR3 size: 17 residues. In DNA form, the CDR3 reads TGTGCCAGCAGTTTGCACGCTAAATCGGTGGGGAGGGTTGGCCAGTACTTC. Translated, it gives CASSLHAKSVGRVGQYF.

The chain employs TRBV7-9 and TRBJ2-7, with TRBD1 as a possible D gene (6 bases). V was trimmed by 6 bases and J by 3 bases, leaving 12 bases between them. The germline V gene has CDR1 SEHNR and CDR2 FQNEAQ (reference sequence). CDR3 size: 13 residues. This CDR3 reads CASRKDRNYEQYF. The CDR3 coding sequence is TGTGCCAGCAGGAAGGACAGAAACTACGAGCAGTACTTC. The full variable domain, completed using reference TRBV7-9 and TRBJ2-7, is DTGVSQNPRHKITKRGQNVTFRCDPISEHNRLYWYRQTLGQGPEFLTYFQNEAQLEKSRLLSDRFSAERPKGSFSTLEIQRTEQGDSAMYLCASRKDRNYEQYFGPGTRLTVT.

Points on this clonotype: A much larger clonotype is one base distant, so this may be a read error. This chain connects TRBV12-3 or TRBV12-4 to TRBJ2-7; D is unresolved. CDR3 length: 11 amino acids. V was shortened by 6 bases and J by 3 bases, with 6 bases between the two germline ends. The CDR3 coding sequence is TGTGCCAGCAGGGTGGGCTACGAGCAGTACTTC. This sequence encodes CASRVGYEQYF.

In this sample, this clonotype turned up a few times. The V gene is TRBV28, the J gene TRBJ2-7; TRBD1 agrees at 12 bases. This CDR3 comprises 19 residues. After removal of 7 bases from V and 3 bases from J, the junction contained 19 bases not matched to a gene. Germline V CDR1 and CDR2: MDHEN, SYDVKM. CDR3 sequence: CASTLWGGTGGLGLYEQYF. DNA for the CDR3: TGTGCCAGCACCTTATGGGGTGGGACAGGGGGCCTGGGGCTCTACGAGCAGTACTTC.